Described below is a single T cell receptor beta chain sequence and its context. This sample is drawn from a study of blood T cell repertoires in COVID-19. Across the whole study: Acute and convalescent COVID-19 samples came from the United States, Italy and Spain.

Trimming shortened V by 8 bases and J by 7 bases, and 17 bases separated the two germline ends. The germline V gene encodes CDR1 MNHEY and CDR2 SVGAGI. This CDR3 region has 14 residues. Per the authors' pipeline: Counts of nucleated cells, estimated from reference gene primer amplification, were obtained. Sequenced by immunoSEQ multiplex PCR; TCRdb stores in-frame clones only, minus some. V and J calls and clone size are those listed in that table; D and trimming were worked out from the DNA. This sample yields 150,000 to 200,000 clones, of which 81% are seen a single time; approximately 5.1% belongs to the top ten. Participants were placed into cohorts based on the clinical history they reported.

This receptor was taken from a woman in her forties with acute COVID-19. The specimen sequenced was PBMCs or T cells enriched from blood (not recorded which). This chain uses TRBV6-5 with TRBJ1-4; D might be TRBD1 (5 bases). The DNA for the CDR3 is TGTGCCAGCGGGATCGGGGGTTCGAGTGAAAAACTGTTTTTT. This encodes CASGIGGSSEKLFF.